This TCR beta chain derives from a study of blood T cell repertoires in COVID-19. Study-level background: The study drew acute and convalescent COVID-19 samples from the United States, Italy and Spain. The cDNA or gDNA used as material had been derived from T cells, B-cell-depleted T cells, or PBMCs.

Authors' methods: The authors estimated nucleated cell counts from reference gene primer amplification. Profiled with immunoSEQ multiplex PCR; TCRdb holds only in-frame clones, not every one. Clone size and the V and J calls come from that table; the DNA yielded D and trimming. The repertoire holds fewer than 120,000 clones, with about 85% as singletons. The clonotype comes from a human donor in a cohort sampled during active COVID-19. Sequenced input: peripheral blood.

CDR3 region: CASSLGLAESTDTQYF. The CDR3 DNA reads as TGCGCCAGCAGCTTGGGGCTAGCGGAAAGCACAGATACGCAGTATTTT. The V call is TRBV5-1, the J call TRBJ2-3, with 7 bases lining up with TRBD2. Germline CDR1 is SGHRS and CDR2 is YFSETQ. Trimming at V came to 0 bases and at J to 0 bases, leaving 4 bases not matched to a gene. The CDR3 sequence is 16 residues long.